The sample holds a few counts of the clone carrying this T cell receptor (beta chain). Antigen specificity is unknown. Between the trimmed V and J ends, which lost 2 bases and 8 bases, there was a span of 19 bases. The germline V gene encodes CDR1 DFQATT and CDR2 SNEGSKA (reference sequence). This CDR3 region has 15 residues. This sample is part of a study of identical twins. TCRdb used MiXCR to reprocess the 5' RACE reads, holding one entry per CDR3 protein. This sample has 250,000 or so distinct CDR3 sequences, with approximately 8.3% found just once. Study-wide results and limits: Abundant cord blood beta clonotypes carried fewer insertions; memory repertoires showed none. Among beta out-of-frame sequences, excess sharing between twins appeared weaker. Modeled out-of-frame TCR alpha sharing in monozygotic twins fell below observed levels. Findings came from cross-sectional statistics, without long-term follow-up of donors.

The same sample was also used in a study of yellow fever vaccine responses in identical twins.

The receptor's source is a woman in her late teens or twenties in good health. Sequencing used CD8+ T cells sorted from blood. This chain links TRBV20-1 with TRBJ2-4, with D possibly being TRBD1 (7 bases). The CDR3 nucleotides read TGCAGTGCTAGACCCCAGGAGGGGGCGAAGGACATTCAGTACTTC. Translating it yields CSARPQEGAKDIQYF.